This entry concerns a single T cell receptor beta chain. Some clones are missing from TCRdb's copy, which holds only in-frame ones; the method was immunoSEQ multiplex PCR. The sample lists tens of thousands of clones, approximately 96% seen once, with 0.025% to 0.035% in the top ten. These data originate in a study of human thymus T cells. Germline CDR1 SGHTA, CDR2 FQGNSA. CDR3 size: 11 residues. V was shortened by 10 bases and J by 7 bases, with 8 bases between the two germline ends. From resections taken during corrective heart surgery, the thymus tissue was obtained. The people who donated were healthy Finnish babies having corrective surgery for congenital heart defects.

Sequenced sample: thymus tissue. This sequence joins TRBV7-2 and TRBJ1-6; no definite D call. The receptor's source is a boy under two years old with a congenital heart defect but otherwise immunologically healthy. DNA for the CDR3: TGTGCCACCGGGCGGAATTCACCCCTCCACTTT. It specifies CATGRNSPLHF. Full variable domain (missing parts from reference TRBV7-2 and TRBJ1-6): GAGVSQSPSNKVTEKGKDVELRCDPISGHTALYWYRQSLGQGLEFLIYFQGNSAPDKSGLPSDRFSAERTGGSVSTLTIQRTQQEDSAVYLCATGRNSPLHFGNGTRLTVT.